Presented here are 21 T cell receptor beta chains from one specimen sequenced in a study of CD8+ T cells in alopecia areata. Treatment: oral pan-JAK inhibitor, 5-10 mg twice daily. Extracted RNA was reverse transcribed, and the resulting cDNA served as sequencing template. Clones were read by immunoSEQ multiplex PCR, and TCRdb kept only the in-frame ones, dropping some. The sample records roughly 210,000 clones, less than 50% being singletons. The specimen was CD4+ T cells sorted from blood, collected between weeks 36 and 40, from a patient treated with tofacitinib. Receptor source: a human donor with alopecia areata.

This clone was seen a handful of times. Here the CDR3 reads CATSQDSNYGYTF. CDR3 DNA sequence: TGTGCCACCAGCCAGGACAGCAACTATGGCTACACCTTC. J is TRBJ1-2 and V is TRBV15; the D gene is possibly TRBD1 (6 bases). Between the trimmed V and J ends, which lost 5 bases and 2 bases, there was a span of 9 bases. Germline lookup yields CDR1 LNHNV and CDR2 YYDKDF (reference sequence). CDR3 length: 13 amino acids. Full variable domain (remainder filled in from reference TRBV15 and TRBJ1-2): DAMVIQNPRYQVTQFGKPVTLSCSQTLNHNVMYWYQQKSSQAPKLLFHYYDKDFNNEADTPDNFQSRRPNTSFCFLDIRSPGLGDTAMYLCATSQDSNYGYTFGSGTRLTVV.

The chain employs TRBV4-1 and TRBJ2-7; D is perhaps TRBD2 (5 bases). Germline values: CDR1 MGHRA, CDR2 YSYEKL. Trimming removed 0 bases at V and 2 bases at J, with 23 bases between. This CDR3 is 19 amino acids long. The CDR3: CASSQDEAGGRKHPYEQYF. CDR3 DNA sequence: TGCGCCAGCAGCCAAGATGAGGCGGGCGGCAGGAAACATCCCTACGAGCAGTACTTC.

A note on this clone: The junction departs from germline at one end; a sequencing error may be responsible. The genes are TRBV6-5 and TRBJ2-1, with D unclear. Germline-derived CDR1 and CDR2 are MNHEY and SVGAGI. The CDR3 length is 11 residues. The CDR3 reads CASRYYSEQFF. CDR3 coding DNA: TGTGCCAGCAGGTACTATAGTGAGCAGTTCTTC.

The chain recombines TRBV7-2 with TRBJ2-7, with a tentative D call TRBD2 (5 bases). CDR1 SGHTA and CDR2 FQGNSA come from the germline V gene. With 3 bases removed from V and 2 bases from J, the gap between germline ends came to 11 bases. This CDR3 is built from 14 residues. The CDR3 spells CASSFGPRAYEQYF. The CDR3, as DNA: TGTGCCAGCAGCTTTGGACCGCGGGCCTACGAGCAGTACTTC.

For this clone: The sample contains more than one DNA sequence encoding this CDR3. The chain couples TRBV27 to TRBJ2-7; the match to TRBD1 covers 7 bases. Per the germline V gene, CDR1 is MNHEY and CDR2 is SMNVEV (reference sequence). The ends lost 6 bases at V and 2 bases at J; junction bases unmatched: 7. The CDR3 spans 14 residues. CDR3 nucleotides: TGTGCCAGCAGCCGACAGGGCCTCGCCTACGAGCAGTACTTC. Translated, it gives CASSRQGLAYEQYF.

The chain links TRBV30 to TRBJ2-5; a possible D gene is TRBD1 (6 bases). This CDR3 has 17 amino acids. The germline V gene encodes CDR1 GTSNPN and CDR2 SVGIG (reference sequence). Trimming removed 1 base from V and 5 bases from J, with 23 bases in between. CDR3 nucleotide sequence: TGTGCCTGGAGTGACATCCTCCGGACAGCGGTTTCGGAGACCCAGTACTTC. Translation gives CAWSDILRTAVSETQYF.

This clone has a handful of counts. This chain uses TRBV5-8 with TRBJ2-7; no definite D call. The CDR3 spans 14 residues. Deletions cut 4 bases from V and 4 bases from J, with 15 bases between. The germline gives CDR1 SGHTS, CDR2 YDEGEE. The CDR3 protein is CASSRVPGRYEQYF. The CDR3 bases are TGTGCCAGCAGCCGGGTGCCTGGGCGTTACGAGCAGTACTTC.

The V gene is TRBV4-3, the J gene TRBJ2-7; 10 bases fit TRBD2. CDR3 length: 17 amino acids. Germline V gene lookup returns CDR1 LGHNA and CDR2 YSLEER. The trim removed 0 bases at V and 4 bases at J, leaving 9 bases unmatched. CDR3 sequence reads: CASSQDYLGLAFYEQYF. For the CDR3, the DNA is TGCGCCAGCAGCCAAGATTATTTGGGACTAGCGTTTTACGAGCAGTACTTC.

This clone was observed a few times. The chain carries TRBV30 and TRBJ2-1, with 7 bases identical to TRBD2. V shed 4 bases, J shed 10 bases, and the junction held 16 bases outside the gene matches. CDR1 is GTSNPN, CDR2 SVGIG, per germline (reference sequence). The CDR3 has 15 residues. The CDR3 protein is CAWIGGSLRGLEQFF. CDR3 sequence (DNA): TGTGCCTGGATTGGGGGTAGTTTAAGGGGACTAGAGCAGTTCTTC.

This clone was recorded at least ten times. The gene calls are TRBV5-1 and TRBJ2-7; 8 positions match TRBD2. The CDR3 totals 14 residues. The germline V gene encodes CDR1 SGHRS and CDR2 YFSETQ. With V trimmed by 1 base and J by 7 bases, 7 bases remained unmatched. CDR3 in amino acids: CASSLNQAGDEQYF. CDR3 in DNA: TGCGCCAGCAGCTTGAATCAAGCGGGGGATGAGCAGTACTTC.

This sequence joins TRBV9 and TRBJ1-2; D possibly corresponds to TRBD1 (6 bases). The V gene's germline CDR1 is SGDLS and CDR2 YYNGEE. Trimming left V 4 bases short and J 8 bases short, with 18 bases between. CDR3 length: 14 amino acids. The CDR3 loop is CASSSRGGRGGYTF. CDR3 nucleotides: TGTGCCAGCAGCTCTCGAGGGGGGCGAGGAGGCTACACCTTC. The full variable domain, with the rest looked up from reference TRBV9 and TRBJ1-2, is DSGVTQTPKHLITATGQRVTLRCSPRSGDLSVYWYQQSLDQGLQFLIQYYNGEERAKGNILERFSAQQFPDLHSELNLSSLELGDSALYFCASSSRGGRGGYTFGSGTRLTVV.

The chain combines TRBV30 with TRBJ1-4; no clear D. Germline V gene data show CDR1 as GTSNPN and CDR2 as SVGIG (reference sequence). V shed 1 base and J shed 4 bases, with 10 bases lying between them. The CDR3 length is 14 residues. In nucleotides, the CDR3 is TGTGCCTGGAGTGCCCGGAAGGGTAATGAAAAACTGTTTTTT. Translating gives CAWSARKGNEKLFF.

The rearrangement joins TRBV7-9 to TRBJ2-5, with D perhaps matching TRBD1 (5 bases). The CDR3 runs to 13 residues. In germline, CDR1 is SEHNR, CDR2 FQNEAQ (reference sequence). V lost 6 bases, J lost 2 bases, and 10 bases lay in between. CDR3 nucleotide sequence: TGTGCCAGCAGTCAGGACACTCAAGAGACCCAGTACTTC. It is translated as CASSQDTQETQYF.

This chain joins TRBV30 and TRBJ2-5, with unresolved D. Germline V CDR1 and CDR2: GTSNPN, SVGIG (reference sequence). The germline V and J ends were trimmed by 2 bases and 5 bases, with 6 bases remaining between them. This CDR3 region has 11 residues. The CDR3 region is CAWSIEETQYF. CDR3 in DNA: TGTGCCTGGAGTATAGAGGAGACCCAGTACTTC.

The chain links TRBV27 to TRBJ2-5; D not resolved. Trimming removed 6 bases from V and 3 bases from J, with 11 bases in between. This CDR3 is 13 amino acids long. In germline, CDR1 is MNHEY, CDR2 SMNVEV (reference sequence). The CDR3 DNA sequence: TGTGCCAGCAGGAAGTCGCAGGAAGAGACCCAGTACTTC. Translating gives CASRKSQEETQYF.

This chain connects TRBV30 to TRBJ2-1; TRBD1 aligns across 12 bases. The CDR3 runs 15 residues. Germline CDR1 GTSNPN, CDR2 SVGIG (reference sequence). After removal of 4 bases from V and 6 bases from J, the junction contained 7 bases not matched to a gene. The CDR3 DNA is TGTGCCTGGATGAGGGACAGGGGGCGAGTCAATGAGCAGTTCTTC. Residues: CAWMRDRGRVNEQFF.

The chain is built from TRBV20-1 and TRBJ1-2; no reliable D call. Germline values: CDR1 DFQATT, CDR2 SNEGSKA (reference sequence). This CDR3 comprises 10 residues. V lost 4 bases to trimming and J lost 8 bases, with 8 bases between them. DNA for the CDR3: TGCAGTGCTACGGGCGGCGGCTACACCTTC. This gives the protein CSATGGGYTF.

The chain employs TRBV6-1 and TRBJ1-2; D unresolved. Trimming pared 3 bases from V and 7 bases from J, leaving 9 bases between. The germline CDR1 and CDR2 sequences are MNHNS and SASEGT. The CDR3 loop spans 12 amino acids. The CDR3, as DNA: TGTGCCAGCAGTGACAGGCACGGTGGCTACACCTTC. This gives the protein CASSDRHGGYTF.

The chain employs TRBV29-1 and TRBJ2-3, with TRBD2 matching 8 bases. In germline, CDR1 is SQVTM, CDR2 ANQGSEA. V was clipped by 3 bases and J by 5 bases; unmatched bases: 7. This CDR3 comprises 14 residues. CDR3 protein: CSVDPSGLGDTQYF. Here the CDR3 DNA reads TGCAGCGTTGACCCTAGCGGGTTAGGAGATACGCAGTATTTT.

V usage is TRBV2 and J usage is TRBJ2-7, with no clear D. Looked up from germline, CDR1 is SNHLY and CDR2 is FYNNEI. Trimming took off 3 bases at V and 3 bases at J, with 9 bases between the two ends. This CDR3 contains 13 residues. This chain's CDR3 is CASSDESDYEQYF. The CDR3 coding sequence is TGTGCCAGCAGTGACGAGTCCGACTACGAGCAGTACTTC.

This clone has a single count. The V and J genes are TRBV5-1 and TRBJ2-7, with a possible D match to TRBD1 (5 bases). The germline V gene has CDR1 SGHRS and CDR2 YFSETQ. The germline V and J ends were trimmed by 0 bases and 0 bases, with 7 bases remaining between them. The CDR3 spans 14 residues. The CDR3 DNA reads as TGCGCCAGCAGCTTGGGACAGAACTCCTACGAGCAGTACTTC. Protein sequence: CASSLGQNSYEQYF.